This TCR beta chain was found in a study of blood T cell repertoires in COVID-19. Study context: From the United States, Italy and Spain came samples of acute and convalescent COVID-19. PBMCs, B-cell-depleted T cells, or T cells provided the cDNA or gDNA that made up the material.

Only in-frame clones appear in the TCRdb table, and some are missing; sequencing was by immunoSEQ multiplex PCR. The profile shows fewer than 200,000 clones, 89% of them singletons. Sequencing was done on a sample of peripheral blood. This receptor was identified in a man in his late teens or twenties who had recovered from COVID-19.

CDR3 DNA sequence: TGTGCCAGCAGTTCCGGACAGGGTTTCACAGATACGCAGTATTTT. Translating it yields CASSSGQGFTDTQYF. The V call is TRBV27, the J call TRBJ2-3, with 8 nucleotides matching TRBD1. Germline CDR1 reads MNHEY; CDR2 reads SMNVEV (reference sequence). This CDR3 is 15 amino acids long. V trimming: 4 bases; J trimming: 2 bases; junction bases outside the gene matches: 5.